This TCR beta chain stems from a study of T cells in Graves' hyperthyroidism and ophthalmopathy. Whole-study findings and limits: Researchers found most expanded thyroid clonotypes above 0.001 in blood as well. From stable hyperthyroidism, ophthalmopathy was separated by a 13 V-J model.

The study enrolled patients aged 18 to 65 with newly diagnosed hyperthyroidism of under 2 months' duration. Exclusion of a patient resulted from uncontrolled infection, other autoimmune disease, pregnancy or lactation. There were TCR beta CDR3 regions amplified from RNA transcripts. The TCR CDR3 was amplified in a first-round RT-PCR using the HTBI primer set. TCRdb analysed the multiplex PCR reads with MiXCR anew, one entry per CDR3 protein. The sample lists approximately 98,000 distinct CDR3 sequences, 35% to 45% occurring once. This clonotype was observed at least ten times. Its antigen is unidentified. V was pared by 6 bases and J by 4 bases, with 21 bases between. The CDR3 runs 16 residues. Per germline, CDR1 MNHNY and CDR2 SVGAGI (reference sequence).

Sequenced input: peripheral blood or thyroid tissue (not recorded which). The rearrangement uses TRBV6-6 and TRBJ1-1; weak D call: TRBD1 (6 bases). This TCR came from a woman aged 25 to 45 with Graves' hyperthyroidism. This chain's CDR3 is CASRPGPGVFSTEAFF. CDR3 coding DNA: TGTGCCAGCAGGCCGGGGCCAGGGGTCTTTAGCACTGAAGCTTTCTTT.